This T cell receptor (beta chain) is drawn from a study of post-analysis software for immune sequencing data. Study information: Both relapsing-remitting and secondary progressive multiple sclerosis featured among the disease courses, as did progressive-relapsing multiple sclerosis. Study results and caveats: Significantly lower normalized Chao1 diversity was found in patients with multiple sclerosis relative to controls. TRBV5-6, TRBV5-1 and TRBV20-1 were among several TRBV segments more frequent in patients than controls. F-measure co-clustering was strong for batch-matched samples.

Included in the TCR beta cDNA libraries were unique molecular identifiers. TCRdb fed the PCR reads into MiXCR, producing one record per CDR3 protein. The table has 700,000 to 900,000 distinct CDR3 sequences, around 45% seen once. This clonotype was seen a single time. The antigen is not known. This CDR3 is built from 15 residues. CDR1 MGHDK and CDR2 SYGVNS come from the germline V gene. The TCR was taken from a girl between 10 and 17 years old with multiple sclerosis. The sequenced sample was blood. This sequence joins TRBV25-1 and TRBJ2-4; 10 bases map to TRBD1. Gene TRBJ2-7 matches the end of the DNA better, so the J call may be wrong. The CDR3 reads CASSDPGQGIYEQYF. The CDR3 nucleotides read TGTGCCAGCAGTGACCCGGGACAGGGGATCTACGAGCAGTACTTC.